This T cell receptor (beta chain) was identified during a study of blood T cell repertoires in COVID-19. Turning to the study itself: From T cells, B-cell-depleted T cells, or PBMCs came the material, which was cDNA or gDNA.

The CDR3 spans 10 amino acids, including both terminal residues. Germline lookup yields CDR1 GTSNPN and CDR2 SVGIG (reference sequence). Comment on this clone: The DNA is omitted, as the CDR3 cannot be located on it reliably, and the CDR3 follows TCRdb's listing.

Per the authors' pipeline: Quantification of nucleated cells was approximated via reference gene primer amplification. Sequencing used immunoSEQ multiplex PCR; TCRdb keeps in-frame clones, though not all of them. The V and J calls and clone size come from that table; D and trimming were worked out from the DNA. The sample comprises 250,000 to 300,000 clones, roughly 85% of which are singletons, and 5.1% rests with the top ten. The sequencing sample was made of peripheral blood. This receptor was obtained from a man in his fifties or sixties with active or convalescent COVID-19. The V gene is TRBV30, the J gene TRBJ1-2. CDR3 sequence: CAWGVGGGTF.